This T cell receptor (beta chain) originates from a study of blood T cell repertoires in COVID-19 (dated by TCRdb to about 2020). Describing the broader study: Samples covering the acute and convalescent phases of COVID-19 were provided by collaborators in the United States, Italy and Spain. The material from the prospective study consisted of cDNA or gDNA derived from T cells, B-cell-depleted T cells, or PBMCs. The repertoires were released in a freely available public database intended as a resource for research on the immune response to SARS-CoV-2. Nearly every sample came with metadata listing a de-identified subject ID, COVID-19 status, age in years and sex. Samples came from the ongoing ImmuneRACE study (first 160 participants) plus 1,254 subjects from 6 global collaborators. Subjects who had been exposed to COVID-19, were actively infected with it, or had recovered from it provided the deeply sampled blood TCRbeta repertoires that made up the dataset. Where HLA class I and class II types were available, the types were taken from metadata supplied by the sample provider, not from assay-based typing.

General conclusions and limits of the study: The amount of clinical and demographic metadata varied by source and participant and was provided uncurated.

About this clone: Its antigen is unknown. Base-call qualities are not available, and no considerably larger clone is one nucleotide away.

One collaborating source in Seattle enrolled patients while the patients were actively infected and followed the patients over time throughout the course of disease. Whole blood was collected in K2EDTA tubes by collaborating institutions according to the institutions' own protocols. For TCRbeta analysis, collaborators shipped samples as frozen whole blood, isolated PBMCs, or DNA extracted from either of those sample types. The immunoSEQ Assay, a bias-controlled multiplex PCR, was used to amplify TCRbeta CDR3 regions from genomic DNA. In the source study's methods: Nucleated cell counts per sample were estimated from amplification of reference gene primers within the assay. To quantify the absolute abundance of each unique TCRbeta CDR3 rearrangement, sequence reads were collapsed and filtered. For each sample, productive Simpson clonality was calculated as the square root of Simpson's diversity index across productive rearrangements. As stored in TCRdb, this immuneACCESS dataset retains in-frame rearrangements with V and J assigned. A fraction of the clones does not appear; measured against another copy, unresolved V genes explain less than half of the discrepancy, and the remainder lacks a known reason. V, J and clone size are taken as reported in that table, and D and trimming were inferred from the DNA itself. Across this sample there are 200,000 or so clones, with 80% to 85% seen only once. Jointly, the top ten make up roughly a tenth of the sample.

What was sequenced was peripheral blood. The receptor was derived from a woman older than 75 with COVID-19, enrolled during active disease.

The CDR3 reads CASSFSGGLWQPQHF. DNA sequence: TGTGCCAGCAGTTTTAGCGGGGGGCTTTGGCAGCCCCAGCATTTT. The chain is made from TRBV28 and TRBJ1-5; the D region possibly corresponds to TRBD1 (6 bases align). The germline V gene specifies MDHEN as CDR1 and SYDVKM as CDR2. The CDR3 runs 15 residues from the cysteine to the phenylalanine. The read is trimmed to its CDR3 DNA, 45 bases read in frame from base 1. V is clipped by 3 bases and J by 7 bases, and the sequence between their germline boundaries is 16 bases long.